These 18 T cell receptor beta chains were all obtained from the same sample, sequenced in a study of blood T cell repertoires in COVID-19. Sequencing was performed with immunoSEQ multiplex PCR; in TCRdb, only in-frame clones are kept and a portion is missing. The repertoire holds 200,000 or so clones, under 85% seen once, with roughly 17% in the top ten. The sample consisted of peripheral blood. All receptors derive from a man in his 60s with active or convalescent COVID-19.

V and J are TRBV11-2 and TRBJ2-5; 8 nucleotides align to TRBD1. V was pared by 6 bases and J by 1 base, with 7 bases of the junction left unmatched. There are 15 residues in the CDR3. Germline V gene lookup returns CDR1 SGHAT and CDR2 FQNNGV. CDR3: CASRFNRGVQETQYF. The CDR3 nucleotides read TGTGCCAGCAGATTCAACAGGGGGGTCCAAGAGACCCAGTACTTC. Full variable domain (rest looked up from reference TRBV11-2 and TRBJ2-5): EAGVAQSPRYKIIEKRQSVAFWCNPISGHATLYWYQQILGQGPKLLIQFQNNGVVDDSQLPKDRFSAERLKGVDSTLKIQPAKLEDSAVYLCASRFNRGVQETQYFGPGTRLLVL.

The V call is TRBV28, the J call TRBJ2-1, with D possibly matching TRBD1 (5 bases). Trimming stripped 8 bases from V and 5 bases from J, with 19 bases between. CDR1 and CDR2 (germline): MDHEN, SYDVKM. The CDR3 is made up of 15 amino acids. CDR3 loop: CASQPPLRTNNEQFF. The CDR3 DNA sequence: TGTGCCAGCCAACCTCCCCTCCGGACAAACAATGAGCAGTTCTTC.

CDR3 nucleotide sequence: TGTGCCAGCACCGAACCAGGGCTCTATGGCTACACCTTC. It encodes CASTEPGLYGYTF. The chain uses TRBV28 and TRBJ1-2; the D gene is possibly TRBD1 (5 bases). Trimming stripped 7 bases from V and 4 bases from J, with 13 bases between. The CDR3 spans 13 residues. Germline CDR1 MDHEN, CDR2 SYDVKM.

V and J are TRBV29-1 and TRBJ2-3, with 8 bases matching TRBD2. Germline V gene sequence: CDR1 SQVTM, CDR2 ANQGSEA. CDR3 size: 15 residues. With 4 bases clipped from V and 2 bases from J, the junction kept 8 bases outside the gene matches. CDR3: CSVGSLLADTDTQYF. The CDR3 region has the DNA TGCAGCGTTGGATCCTTACTAGCGGACACAGATACGCAGTATTTT.

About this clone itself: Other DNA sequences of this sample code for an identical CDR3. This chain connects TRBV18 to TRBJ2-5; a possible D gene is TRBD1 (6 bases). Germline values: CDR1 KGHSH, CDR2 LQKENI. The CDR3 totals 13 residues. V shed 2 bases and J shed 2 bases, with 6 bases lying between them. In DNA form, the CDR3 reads TGTGCCAGCTCACCAGGACAGCAAGAGACCCAGTACTTC. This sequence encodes CASSPGQQETQYF. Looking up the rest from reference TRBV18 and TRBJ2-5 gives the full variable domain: NAGVMQNPRHLVRRRGQEARLRCSPMKGHSHVYWYRQLPEEGLKFMVYLQKENIIDESGMPKERFSAEFPKEGPSILRIQQVVRGDSAAYFCASSPGQQETQYFGPGTRLLVL.

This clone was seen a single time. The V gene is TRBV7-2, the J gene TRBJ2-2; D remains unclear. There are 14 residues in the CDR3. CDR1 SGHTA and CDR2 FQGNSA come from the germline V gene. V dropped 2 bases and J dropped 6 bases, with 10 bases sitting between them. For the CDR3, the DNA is TGTGCCAGCAGCTTAATCGCCCGGGCCGGGGAGCTGTTTTTT. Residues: CASSLIARAGELFF.

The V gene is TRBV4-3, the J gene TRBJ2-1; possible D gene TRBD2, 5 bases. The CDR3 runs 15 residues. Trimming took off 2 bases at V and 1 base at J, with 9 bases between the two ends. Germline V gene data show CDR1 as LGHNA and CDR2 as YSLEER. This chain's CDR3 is CASSQRADSYNEQFF. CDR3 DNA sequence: TGCGCCAGCAGCCAAAGAGCGGATTCCTACAATGAGCAGTTCTTC.

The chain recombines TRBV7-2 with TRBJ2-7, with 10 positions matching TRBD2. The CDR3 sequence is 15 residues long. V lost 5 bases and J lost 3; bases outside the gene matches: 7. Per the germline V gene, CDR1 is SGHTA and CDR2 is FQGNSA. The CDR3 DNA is TGTGCCAGCAGCCCTGACGTAGCGGGAGGCTACGAGCAGTACTTC. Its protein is CASSPDVAGGYEQYF.

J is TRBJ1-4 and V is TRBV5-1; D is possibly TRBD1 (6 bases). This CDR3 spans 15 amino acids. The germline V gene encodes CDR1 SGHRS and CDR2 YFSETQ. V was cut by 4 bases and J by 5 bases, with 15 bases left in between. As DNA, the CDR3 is TGCGCCAGCAGCCAACGGACAGATTCAAATGAAAAACTGTTTTTT. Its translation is CASSQRTDSNEKLFF.

The CDR3: CASSYGAQAGEKLFF. Here the CDR3 DNA reads TGTGCCAGCAGTTACGGGGCCCAGGCGGGGGAAAAACTGTTTTTT. V gene TRBV6-2 or TRBV6-3 combines with J gene TRBJ1-4; D might be TRBD1 (5 bases). Trimming took 2 bases from V and 8 from J, leaving 15 bases between them. The CDR3 runs to 15 residues. Germline V lookup: CDR1 MNHEY, CDR2 SVGEGT.

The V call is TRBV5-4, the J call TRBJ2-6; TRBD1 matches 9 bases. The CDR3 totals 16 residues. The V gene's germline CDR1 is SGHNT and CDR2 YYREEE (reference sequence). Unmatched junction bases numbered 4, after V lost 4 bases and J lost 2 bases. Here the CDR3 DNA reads TGTGCCAGCAGCGCCGGACAGGGGACTGGGGCCAACGTCCTGACTTTC. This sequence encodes CASSAGQGTGANVLTF.

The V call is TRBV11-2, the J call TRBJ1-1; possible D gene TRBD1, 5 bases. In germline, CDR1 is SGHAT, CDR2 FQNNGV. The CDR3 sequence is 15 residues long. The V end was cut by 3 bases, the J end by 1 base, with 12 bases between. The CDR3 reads CASSFGGAWNTEAFF. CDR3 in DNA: TGTGCCAGCAGCTTCGGAGGGGCTTGGAACACTGAAGCTTTCTTT.

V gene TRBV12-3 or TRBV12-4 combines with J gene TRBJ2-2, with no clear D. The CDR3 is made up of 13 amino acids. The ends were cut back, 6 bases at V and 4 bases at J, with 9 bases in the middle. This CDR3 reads CASRRYVTGELFF. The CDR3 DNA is TGTGCCAGCAGGCGGTACGTCACCGGGGAGCTGTTTTTT.

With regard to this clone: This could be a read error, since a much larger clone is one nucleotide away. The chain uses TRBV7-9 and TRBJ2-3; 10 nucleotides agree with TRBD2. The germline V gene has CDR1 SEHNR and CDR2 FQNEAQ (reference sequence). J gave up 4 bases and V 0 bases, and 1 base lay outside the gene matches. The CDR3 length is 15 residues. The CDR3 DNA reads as TGTGCCAGCAGCTTAGCCGGACTAGCGGCAGATACGCAGTATTTT. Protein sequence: CASSLAGLAADTQYF. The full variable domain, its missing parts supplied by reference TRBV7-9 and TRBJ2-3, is DTGVSQNPRHKITKRGQNVTFRCDPISEHNRLYWYRQTLGQGPEFLTYFQNEAQLEKSRLLSDRFSAERPKGSFSTLEIQRTEQGDSAMYLCASSLAGLAADTQYFGPGTRLTVL.

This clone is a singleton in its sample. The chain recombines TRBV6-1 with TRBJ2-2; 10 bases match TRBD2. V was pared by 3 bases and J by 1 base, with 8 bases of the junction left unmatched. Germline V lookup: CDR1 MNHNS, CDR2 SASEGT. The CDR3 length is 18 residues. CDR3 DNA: TGTGCCAGCAGTGAGGCCCTACTAGCGGGGTTGAACACCGGGGAGCTGTTTTTT. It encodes CASSEALLAGLNTGELFF.

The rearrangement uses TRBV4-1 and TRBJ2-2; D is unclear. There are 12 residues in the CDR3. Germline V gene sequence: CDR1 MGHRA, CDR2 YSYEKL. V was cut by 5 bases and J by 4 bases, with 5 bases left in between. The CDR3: CASSILTGELFF. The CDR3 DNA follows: TGCGCCAGCAGCATCCTCACCGGGGAGCTGTTTTTT.

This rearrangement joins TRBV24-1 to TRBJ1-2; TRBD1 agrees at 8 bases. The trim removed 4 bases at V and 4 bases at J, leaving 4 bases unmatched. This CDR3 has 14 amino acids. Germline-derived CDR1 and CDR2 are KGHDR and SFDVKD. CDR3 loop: CATSEDRESYGYTF. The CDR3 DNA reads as TGTGCCACCAGTGAGGACAGGGAAAGCTATGGCTACACCTTC.

The CDR3, as DNA: TGTGCCAGCAGCCGAAGCGTGAACACTGAAGCTTTCTTT. It yields the protein CASSRSVNTEAFF. The V gene is TRBV6-5, the J gene TRBJ1-1; no clear D. This CDR3 spans 13 amino acids. V dropped 6 bases and J dropped 0 bases, with 8 bases sitting between them. Germline CDR1 and CDR2: MNHEY and SVGAGI.